These 13 T cell receptor beta chains were all obtained from the same sample, sequenced in a study of cytomegalovirus exposure and HLA in healthy donors. With 60 Vbeta and 13 Jbeta primers, the PCR was carried out. TCRdb's copy holds only in-frame clones and misses some; the assay was immunoSEQ multiplex PCR. The top ten hold 9.5% to 15% of the sample, which has approximately 120,000 clones, around three quarters seen once. Input material: PBMCs. The receptors were sampled from a woman aged 40 to 50 in good health and CMV-seropositive.

V and J are TRBV2 and TRBJ2-7, with unresolved D. Germline CDR1 and CDR2: SNHLY and FYNNEI. The CDR3 runs 13 residues. V lost 6 bases to trimming and J lost 4 bases, with 13 bases between them. CDR3 loop: CASSSKTGYEQYF. The CDR3 DNA sequence: TGTGCCAGCAGCTCAAAGACTGGTTACGAGCAGTACTTC.

Only one count was recorded for this clone. This chain joins TRBV19 and TRBJ2-2, with TRBD1 matching over 8 bases. V trimming: 8 bases; J trimming: 9 bases; junction bases outside the gene matches: 11. Germline V CDR1 and CDR2: LNHDA, SQIVND (reference sequence). This CDR3 is 14 amino acids long. CDR3 loop: CASQDRGSVWELFF. The CDR3 coding sequence is TGTGCCAGTCAAGACAGGGGTTCAGTTTGGGAGCTGTTTTTT.

This chain joins TRBV15 and TRBJ1-4; 7 bases line up with TRBD1. The germline CDR1 and CDR2 sequences are LNHNV and YYDKDF (reference sequence). The V gene end was trimmed by 5 bases and the J gene end by 2 bases; junction bases not matched to a gene: 5. The CDR3 has 15 amino acids. DNA of the CDR3: TGTGCCACCAGCCCCTCGACAGGGACTAATGAAAAACTGTTTTTT. Translated: CATSPSTGTNEKLFF.

The chain joins TRBV14 to TRBJ2-7, with D unresolved. Germline V gene sequence: CDR1 SGHDN, CDR2 FVKESK. The germline V and J ends were trimmed by 5 bases and 6 bases, with 11 bases remaining between them. The CDR3 runs 12 residues. CDR3 amino acids: CASSFTIGEQYF. CDR3 nucleotide sequence: TGTGCCAGCAGCTTTACAATTGGCGAGCAGTACTTC.

The chain uses TRBV19 and TRBJ1-5; D gene ambiguous. Germline CDR1 is LNHDA and CDR2 is SQIVND (reference sequence). Between the trimmed V and J ends, which lost 0 bases and 1 base, there was a span of 19 bases. This CDR3 region has 19 residues. The CDR3 loop is CASSIDQGRATRSNQPQHF. The CDR3 DNA reads TGTGCCAGTAGTATAGATCAAGGGCGGGCAACTCGAAGCAATCAGCCCCAGCATTTT.

This sequence joins TRBV30 and TRBJ1-1; D unclear. The V gene's germline CDR1 is GTSNPN and CDR2 SVGIG (reference sequence). The CDR3 loop spans 13 amino acids. V lost 8 bases and J lost 3, with 16 bases in between. The CDR3 reads CAVSRGKDTEAFF. The CDR3 nucleotides are TGTGCCGTCAGTCGGGGTAAGGACACTGAAGCTTTCTTT.

This clone has only a few counts. V and J are TRBV9 and TRBJ2-6; tentatively, D is TRBD1 (6 bases). The V gene lost 2 bases and the J gene lost 1 base, with 7 bases spanning the gap. The CDR3 contains 15 residues. CDR1 is SGDLS, CDR2 YYNGEE, per germline. CDR3 nucleotides: TGTGCCAGCAGCGTCCAGGGGTCTGGGGCCAACGTCCTGACTTTC. This encodes CASSVQGSGANVLTF. The variable domain in full, with the rest retrieved from reference TRBV9 and TRBJ2-6, is DSGVTQTPKHLITATGQRVTLRCSPRSGDLSVYWYQQSLDQGLQFLIQYYNGEERAKGNILERFSAQQFPDLHSELNLSSLELGDSALYFCASSVQGSGANVLTFGAGSRLTVL.

V and J are TRBV7-9 and TRBJ2-7; D is possibly TRBD2 (6 bases). CDR3 length equals 15 residues. V shed 4 bases and J shed 2 bases, with 15 bases lying between them. Germline values: CDR1 SEHNR, CDR2 FQNEAQ (reference sequence). CDR3 coding DNA: TGTGCCAGCAGCTCGTTAGCGGAGGCCACCTACGAGCAGTACTTC. Protein product: CASSSLAEATYEQYF.

This clone has just one count. The V and J genes are TRBV7-9 and TRBJ2-2; tentatively, D is TRBD1 (6 bases). Germline-derived CDR1 and CDR2 are SEHNR and FQNEAQ (reference sequence). The length of the CDR3 is 17 residues. V was cut by 5 bases and J by 0 bases, with 16 bases left in between. The CDR3 loop reads CASSAHFGTTNTGELFF. The CDR3 DNA sequence: TGTGCCAGCAGCGCGCACTTCGGGACAACGAACACCGGGGAGCTGTTTTTT.

The J gene is TRBJ2-7, the V gene TRBV2; TRBD1 agrees at 9 bases. After removal of 6 bases from V and 3 bases from J, the junction contained 0 bases not matched to a gene. CDR3 length: 12 amino acids. The germline CDR1 and CDR2 sequences are SNHLY and FYNNEI. CDR3 loop: CASRGQGYEQYF. In DNA form, the CDR3 reads TGTGCCAGCAGGGGACAGGGCTACGAGCAGTACTTC.

This chain uses TRBV6-5 with TRBJ2-2; the D gene is possibly TRBD1 (5 bases). Germline values: CDR1 MNHEY, CDR2 SVGAGI. This CDR3 is built from 13 residues. Trimming took off 5 bases at V and 6 bases at J, with 10 bases between the two ends. CDR3 coding DNA: TGTGCCAGCAGTCAAGGGGTACCCGGGGAGCTGTTTTTT. Translated, it gives CASSQGVPGELFF.

The rearrangement joins TRBV28 to TRBJ2-7; no clear D. The germline V and J ends were trimmed by 5 bases and 2 bases, with 7 bases remaining between them. This CDR3 has 12 amino acids. CDR1 and CDR2 (germline): MDHEN, SYDVKM. The chain's CDR3 is CASSTLPYEQYF. CDR3 in DNA: TGTGCCAGCAGTACATTGCCCTACGAGCAGTACTTC.

This chain uses TRBV18 with TRBJ1-1; D gene ambiguous. CDR3 length equals 15 residues. Germline V gene data show CDR1 as KGHSH and CDR2 as LQKENI. V was pared by 3 bases and J by 1 base, with 12 bases between. This CDR3 is CASSPPIARNTEAFF. CDR3 nucleotides: TGTGCCAGCTCACCCCCGATCGCCAGGAACACTGAAGCTTTCTTT.